Listed here are 14 T cell receptor beta chains from one sample, sequenced in a study of glioma-infiltrating T cells after dendritic cell vaccination. Sequencing was performed with immunoSEQ multiplex PCR; in TCRdb, only in-frame clones are kept and a portion is missing. The sample includes 4,000 or so clones, roughly 92% of them seen just once. Sequences were derived from blood, sampled before dendritic cell vaccination. These receptors all stem from a human donor with glioblastoma.

V and J are TRBV28 and TRBJ1-1; tentatively, D is TRBD1 (6 bases). Between the trimmed V and J ends, which lost 5 bases and 7 bases, there was a span of 14 bases. Germline CDR1 reads MDHEN; CDR2 reads SYDVKM. This CDR3 spans 13 amino acids. The CDR3 DNA reads as TGTGCCAGCAGTGACGTTGGACAGCTTGAAGCTTTCTTT. Translation gives CASSDVGQLEAFF. The full variable domain, its missing parts supplied by reference TRBV28 and TRBJ1-1, is DVKVTQSSRYLVKRTGEKVFLECVQDMDHENMFWYRQDPGLGLRLIYFSYDVKMKEKGDIPEGYSVSREKKERFSLILESASTNQTSMYLCASSDVGQLEAFFGQGTRLTVV.

This chain connects TRBV30 to TRBJ2-7; TRBD1 is a possible D gene (5 bases). CDR1 and CDR2 from the germline V gene are GTSNPN and SVGIG (reference sequence). Trimming stripped 1 base from V and 2 bases from J, with 15 bases between. This CDR3 comprises 15 residues. The CDR3 region has the DNA TGTGCCTGGAGTGGAAGGGGTTGGGTTACCTACGAGCAGTACTTC. As protein: CAWSGRGWVTYEQYF.

In regard to this clone: Additional DNA sequences in this sample encode the identical CDR3. V usage is TRBV4-1 and J usage is TRBJ2-2; 8 positions match TRBD2. The CDR3 totals 15 residues. V gave up 1 base and J gave up 4 bases; unmatched junction bases: 2. Germline-derived CDR1 and CDR2 are MGHRA and YSYEKL. This chain's CDR3 is CASSQGREVTGELFF. CDR3 DNA sequence: TGCGCCAGCAGCCAAGGGCGGGAGGTCACCGGGGAGCTGTTTTTT.

The chain links TRBV27 to TRBJ2-7; D not certain. Trimming took off 1 base at V and 0 bases at J, with 10 bases between the two ends. The germline V gene has CDR1 MNHEY and CDR2 SMNVEV (reference sequence). The CDR3 runs to 15 residues. This chain's CDR3 is CASSLYGRSSYEQYF. The CDR3 bases are TGTGCCAGCAGTTTATACGGTAGGAGCTCCTACGAGCAGTACTTC.

This sequence joins TRBV11-2 and TRBJ2-5; D remains ambiguous. This CDR3 is built from 15 residues. The germline V gene encodes CDR1 SGHAT and CDR2 FQNNGV. The V gene lost 0 bases and the J gene lost 4 bases, with 12 bases spanning the gap. The CDR3 DNA sequence: TGTGCCAGCAGCTTAGATCCCCGGGTGCGAGAGACCCAGTACTTC. Its protein product is CASSLDPRVRETQYF.

The V and J genes are TRBV19 and TRBJ1-4; D gene ambiguous. The germline CDR1 and CDR2 sequences are LNHDA and SQIVND (reference sequence). The length of the CDR3 is 12 residues. Trimming cost V 6 bases and J 4 bases, with 6 bases left between them. The CDR3 sequence: CASRPRNEKLFF. DNA of the CDR3: TGTGCCAGTAGGCCGCGTAATGAAAAACTGTTTTTT.

The chain has TRBV10-3 and TRBJ1-2; 8 nucleotides match TRBD1. Germline CDR1 is ENHRY and CDR2 is SYGVKD. The CDR3 is 18 residues long. V lost 4 bases to trimming and J lost 0 bases; unmatched junction nucleotides: 13. The CDR3 DNA reads TGTGCCATCAGTGGGATAATAGGACAGGGTGGTACTAACTATGGCTACACCTTC. It yields the protein CAISGIIGQGGTNYGYTF.

The rearrangement links TRBV7-2 to TRBJ1-5, with no clear D. V lost 1 base and J lost 6, with 10 bases in between. The CDR3 has 14 amino acids. In germline, CDR1 is SGHTA, CDR2 FQGNSA. This CDR3 reads CASSLVSVVQPQHF. The CDR3 DNA follows: TGTGCCAGCAGCTTAGTTAGTGTTGTTCAGCCCCAGCATTTT.

The J gene is TRBJ2-7, the V gene TRBV7-2; TRBD1 might be the D (5 bases). Per germline, CDR1 SGHTA and CDR2 FQGNSA. Between the trimmed V and J ends, which lost 7 bases and 3 bases, there was a span of 10 bases. The CDR3 is made up of 12 amino acids. In DNA form, the CDR3 reads TGTGCCAGCACCTCAGGGATCTACGAGCAGTACTTC. It translates to CASTSGIYEQYF.

The gene calls are TRBV5-1 and TRBJ2-1; 8 bases map to TRBD2. This CDR3 has 14 residues. Per the germline V gene, CDR1 is SGHRS and CDR2 is YFSETQ. The ends lost 6 bases at V and 3 bases at J; junction bases unmatched: 5. The CDR3 nucleotides read TGCGCCAGCACGACCAGCGGGAGCTACAATGAGCAGTTCTTC. This sequence encodes CASTTSGSYNEQFF. The full variable domain, completed using reference TRBV5-1 and TRBJ2-1, is KAGVTQTPRYLIKTRGQQVTLSCSPISGHRSVSWYQQTPGQGLQFLFEYFSETQRNKGNFPGRFSGRQFSNSRSEMNVSTLELGDSALYLCASTTSGSYNEQFFGPGTRLTVL.

This chain uses TRBV7-9 with TRBJ2-7, with TRBD2 identical over 12 bases. The end of the DNA aligns better with TRBJ2-1, so the J call may be wrong. This CDR3 spans 16 amino acids. CDR1 and CDR2 from the germline V gene are SEHNR and FQNEAQ (reference sequence). CDR3 DNA sequence: TGTGCCAGCAGCCAGACTAGCGGGAGAGGCCCGAATGAGCAGTTCTTC. It specifies CASSQTSGRGPNEQFF.

This clone was seen only once. The chain couples TRBV11-1 to TRBJ2-1; the D gene is possibly TRBD1 (6 bases). Deletions cut 5 bases from V and 0 bases from J, with 20 bases between. The CDR3 loop spans 18 amino acids. Germline lookup yields CDR1 SGHAT and CDR2 FQDESV (reference sequence). CDR3 coding DNA: TGTGCCAGCAGCCAAGCCCTGACAGGCCCGAGCTCCTACAATGAGCAGTTCTTC. Its translation is CASSQALTGPSSYNEQFF.

V is TRBV21-1 and J is TRBJ1-4; TRBD1, the D gene given by the table, was not confirmed from the DNA. TRBV21-1 is labeled a pseudogene. The CDR3 has 12 residues. The CDR3 protein is CASSKDQKKLFF. CDR3 nucleotides: TGTGCCAGCAGCAAAGATCAAAAAAAACTGTTTTTT.

This sequence joins TRBV9 and TRBJ2-5; D is possibly TRBD1 (6 bases). The CDR3 runs 16 residues. V was shortened by 0 bases and J by 4 bases, with 16 bases between the two germline ends. Germline values: CDR1 SGDLS, CDR2 YYNGEE. The CDR3 DNA reads TGTGCCAGCAGCGTAGCAACAGGGTGGGGGTCAGAGACCCAGTACTTC. It codes for CASSVATGWGSETQYF.